The count of the clone carrying this T cell receptor (beta chain) is one. The antigen is unknown. This sample was included in a study of cytomegalovirus exposure and HLA in healthy donors. In germline, CDR1 is SGHTA, CDR2 FQGNSA. This CDR3 has 15 amino acids. With 5 bases clipped from V and 2 bases from J, the junction kept 4 bases outside the gene matches. 60 Vbeta and 13 Jbeta primers were used in PCR. This table comes from immunoSEQ multiplex PCR, and its TCRdb copy is limited to in-frame clones, with some not included. The sample carries around 99,000 clones, approximately 70% recorded once. Sampled while nominally healthy, donors likely had unrecorded immune exposures. Study results and limitations: Reportedly, HLA-A and HLA-B alleles of most subjects were accurately predicted from TCR beta. TCR beta V segments were, for the most part, productive about 87% or about 30% of the time in an earlier analysis. The number of N-insertions in an Asian-associated ancestry cluster was reportedly below the approximately 700-donor mean in a later analysis.

The specimen sequenced was PBMCs. The receptor was isolated from a man aged 35 to 55 in good health and CMV-seronegative. The chain links TRBV7-2 to TRBJ2-3; TRBD2 aligns across 10 bases. CDR3 in amino acids: CASSLTSGVTDTQYF. Written as DNA, the CDR3 is TGTGCCAGCAGCCTTACTAGCGGGGTCACAGATACGCAGTATTTT.